This T cell receptor (beta chain) was retrieved from a study of shared clonotypes between healthy human individuals. Study results and limitations: The donor pool, a small one, limited the genetic and exposure-history diversity represented. Among donors, sharing of clonotypes was expected to be affected by sequencing depth.

Produced via immunoSEQ multiplex PCR; TCRdb's table is partial and in-frame only. The table records over 2 million clones, about nine tenths of them present only once. There were no recent acute infections or vaccinations among the donors, who were healthy HIV-negative adults. Trimming took 6 bases from V and 2 from J; bases not matched to a gene: 4. The CDR3 loop spans 14 amino acids. Per germline, CDR1 SEHNR and CDR2 FQNEAQ (reference sequence). For this clone: As yet, its antigen is unknown.

The chain joins TRBV7-9 to TRBJ1-3; the match to TRBD1 covers 7 bases. The clonotype originates from a man aged 18 to 35 in good health. Some clones in this sample may be carry-over from other donors' samples. Sequenced input: naive CD4+ T cells from PBMCs. This sample's subset: CD45RA+ positively selected. CDR3 residues: CASRSGTAGNTIYF. CDR3 coding DNA: TGTGCCAGCAGATCTGGGACAGCTGGAAACACCATATATTTT.